The rows below give T cell receptor beta chains drawn from one sample of a study of regulatory T cells in long-lasting Graves disease. TCRdb itself ran the multiplex PCR reads through MiXCR, one entry per CDR3 protein. Here the sample spans some 490,000 distinct CDR3 sequences, more than 10% being singletons. The same specimen was also included in a second study, on T cells in Graves' hyperthyroidism and ophthalmopathy.

Sequencing was performed on peripheral blood mononuclear cells (PBMCs), taken at new diagnosis, from a patient treated with antithyroid drugs. Receptors originate from a woman in her 30s with Graves disease. CDR3s include the opening cysteine and the closing phenylalanine or tryptophan. The D gene is left open where the match is weak. For some rows the clone size is stated as once, few or many, or as a class when expanded; others skip it.

v_gene	abundance	j_gene	d_gene	CDR3nt	CDR3aa
TRBV7-2	many	TRBJ1-2	TRBD1	TGTGCCAGCAGCTCAGGGACAGGGCACTATGGCTACACCTTC	CASSSGTGHYGYTF
TRBV28	many	TRBJ2-7	TRBD2	TGTGCCAGCAGTTTTCTGGCGGCTACTAGCGGGAGGGTCGAGGCGTACGAGCAGTACTTC	CASSFLAATSGRVEAYEQYF
TRBV6-1	few	TRBJ2-1	TRBD2	TGTGCCAGCCTGACTAGCGGGATATACAATGAGCAGTTCTTC	CASLTSGIYNEQFF
TRBV12-3/TRBV12-4	many	TRBJ2-1	NA	TGTGCCAGCAGTTTCAAGCGGGACAATGAGCAGTTCTTC	CASSFKRDNEQFF
TRBV20-1	many	TRBJ2-7	TRBD2	TGCAGTGCTAGAGATGGGACTAGAGACTACGAGCAGTACTTC	CSARDGTRDYEQYF
TRBV6-1	many	TRBJ2-7	NA	TGTGCCAGCAGTGCGCCTATACTGGAACCCTACGAGCAGTACTTC	CASSAPILEPYEQYF
TRBV12-3/TRBV12-4	NA	TRBJ2-1	TRBD2	TGTGCCAGCAGTTCCACCGGGACTAGGGCTTTGGATGAGCAGTTCTTC	CASSSTGTRALDEQFF
TRBV20-1	NA	TRBJ2-7	NA	TGCAGTGCTACGCAATCGGGCTACGAGCAGTACTTC	CSATQSGYEQYF
TRBV6-2/TRBV6-3	many	TRBJ1-5	NA	TGTGCCAGCAATAAGGGGTCATCCAATCAGCCCCAGCATTTT	CASNKGSSNQPQHF
TRBV28	many	TRBJ2-1	TRBD2	TGTGCCAGTCAAGGTTGGGCGGGAGTCAATGAGCAGTTCTTC	CASQGWAGVNEQFF
TRBV6-6	many	TRBJ1-6	NA	TGTGCCAGCAGTTACTCGGCAGGGAACTCACCCCTCCACTTT	CASSYSAGNSPLHF
TRBV2	many	TRBJ1-1	NA	TGTGCCAGCAGGTTAAAAGCGAACACTGAAGCTTTCTTT	CASRLKANTEAFF
TRBV12-3/TRBV12-4	NA	TRBJ1-1	NA	TGTGCCAGCAGGCCCCGGGACACTATAAACACTGAAGCTTTCTTT	CASRPRDTINTEAFF
TRBV29-1	many	TRBJ2-1	TRBD1	TGCAGCGGGGGGGACAGGATCAATGAGCAGTTCTTC	CSGGDRINEQFF
TRBV11-1	many	TRBJ2-5	TRBD2	TGTGCCAGCAGCGGCGGGACTAACAAAGAGACCCAGTACTTC	CASSGGTNKETQYF
TRBV28	many	TRBJ1-4	TRBD1	TGTGCCAGCAGAGCAGGGGGAAGGGTCGAAAAACTGTTTTTT	CASRAGGRVEKLFF
TRBV5-5	few	TRBJ2-6	NA	TGTGCCAGCAGCATCGGGACGGACGCGGCCAACGTCCTGACTTTC	CASSIGTDAANVLTF
TRBV19	NA	TRBJ2-6	NA	TGTGCCAGTAGTATTTCGGGGGTTGGGGCCAACGTCCTGACTTTC	CASSISGVGANVLTF
TRBV25-1	many	TRBJ2-1	TRBD2	TGTGCCAGAACCGACCCTAGCGGAAGCTCCTACAATGAGCAGTTCTTC	CARTDPSGSSYNEQFF
TRBV11-2	NA	TRBJ2-2	NA	TGTGCCAGCAGCCTATATCGGTCGAACACCGGGGAGCTGTTTTTT	CASSLYRSNTGELFF
TRBV6-1	many	TRBJ2-7	NA	TGTGCCAGCAGTCTCGAACGGACGGCCACACACGAGCAGTACTTC	CASSLERTATHEQYF
TRBV28	NA	TRBJ1-2	TRBD1	TGTGCCACCACGAGACAGGGGGCGTCTGGCTACACCTTC	CATTRQGASGYTF
TRBV20-1	NA	TRBJ1-5	NA	TGCAGTGCTCCCCTTCCGGGGTCATATCAGCCCCAGCATTTT	CSAPLPGSYQPQHF
TRBV6-5	NA	TRBJ2-1	TRBD1	TGTGCCAGCAGTTACTCGACAGGGGGTATCTATGAGCAGTTCTTC	CASSYSTGGIYEQFF
TRBV12-3/TRBV12-4	once	TRBJ2-1	NA	TGTGCCAGCACCGAGGGAGGAGGGGGATCCCCCTACAATGAGCAGTTCTTC	CASTEGGGGSPYNEQFF
TRBV20-1	many	TRBJ1-1	NA	TGCAGTGCTCCCTCAACCGTGGGGACTGAAGCTTTCTTT	CSAPSTVGTEAFF
TRBV2	many	TRBJ2-7	TRBD2	TGTGCCAGCACCCCCAGGACTAGAGTTAAGGGTAACTTC	CASTPRTRVKGNF
TRBV2	NA	TRBJ1-2	NA	TGTGCCAGCAGATGGACAGTGTCTAACTATGGCTACACCTTC	CASRWTVSNYGYTF
TRBV30	few	TRBJ2-1	NA	TGTGCCTGGAGTGTACAACCGGGGGAGCAGTTCTTC	CAWSVQPGEQFF
TRBV15	NA	TRBJ2-2	TRBD1	TGTGCCACCAGCGGGGGGACAGGGGGCCGGAACACCGGGGAGCTGTTTTTT	CATSGGTGGRNTGELFF
TRBV2	many	TRBJ1-3	NA	TGTGCCAGCAGTGAAGCTCCGGGGGCTGGAAACACCATATATTTT	CASSEAPGAGNTIYF
TRBV19	NA	TRBJ1-2	TRBD1	TGTGCCAGTAGTATACCGGGACAGGAGATCTATGGCTACACCTTC	CASSIPGQEIYGYTF
TRBV29-1	NA	TRBJ1-1	NA	TGCAGCGTTGATCAGGGGCGGGGCACTGAAGCTTTCTTT	CSVDQGRGTEAFF
TRBV27	NA	TRBJ1-6	NA	TGTGCCAGCAGTTTGGTCCGGGACGGAAATTCACCCCTCCACTTT	CASSLVRDGNSPLHF
TRBV15	few	TRBJ1-4	NA	TGTGCCACCAGCAGAGAACTCAGGGGCCGCAGAGACATTGATGAAAAACTGTTTTTT	CATSRELRGRRDIDEKLFF
TRBV3-1	few	TRBJ2-3	NA	TGTGCCAGCAGTCCCCTAGCCCCCACAGATACGCAGTATTTT	CASSPLAPTDTQYF
TRBV29-1	many	TRBJ1-1	NA	TGCAGCGTTGTTGAGGGGAGGGCTGAAGCTTTCTTT	CSVVEGRAEAFF
TRBV3-1	many	TRBJ1-4	NA	TGTGCCAGCAGCCATCAAGAAAAACTGTTTTTT	CASSHQEKLFF
TRBV19	many	TRBJ1-1	NA	TGTGCCAGTAGCTCACTACAGGGTGGGGGTACTGAAGCTTTCTTT	CASSSLQGGGTEAFF
TRBV19	many	TRBJ1-4	NA	TGTGCCAGTAGTCTACAGTGTCCTTGCGTATCGACTAATGAAAAACTGTTTTTT	CASSLQCPCVSTNEKLFF
TRBV27	many	TRBJ2-1	NA	TGTGCCAGCAGACCCGGACAAACTCGGGATGAGCAGTTCTTC	CASRPGQTRDEQFF
TRBV9	many	TRBJ2-7	TRBD1	TGTGCCAGCAGCGTAGCAGGGACAGGGAACTACGAGCAGTACTTC	CASSVAGTGNYEQYF
TRBV3-1	many	TRBJ1-5	NA	TGTGCCAGCAGCCAAAAAGGGGGGGGGAGCAATCAGCCCCAGCATTTT	CASSQKGGGSNQPQHF